This T cell receptor (beta chain) is from a study of technical replicates of blood from a few donors. The protocol was immunoSEQ multiplex PCR, while the TCRdb copy is restricted to in-frame clones and leaves out a portion. Here the sample spans 80,000 to 95,000 clones, roughly 94% being singletons. The length of the CDR3 is 15 residues. Germline V gene sequence: CDR1 SGHTA, CDR2 FQGTGA. V was cut by 5 bases and J by 1 base, with 14 bases left in between. The chain has TRBV7-3 and TRBJ1-1; TRBD1 might be the D (5 bases). This clonotype was obtained from a human donor in good health. Specimen: T cells isolated from PBMCs. The CDR3 DNA sequence: TGTGCCAGCAGCCCAAACTCCGACAGGAACACTGAAGCTTTCTTT. This gives the protein CASSPNSDRNTEAFF.